This T cell receptor (beta chain) comes out of a study of T cell changes during pregnancy in multiple sclerosis. The table came from immunoSEQ multiplex PCR; TCRdb's copy has only in-frame clones and leaves some out. The table has fewer than 90,000 clones, just under 95% seen once. J lost 7 bases, V lost 6 bases, and 5 bases had no gene match. The CDR3 spans 13 residues. Per germline, CDR1 SGHNT and CDR2 YENEEA. This chain connects TRBV11-3 to TRBJ2-2, with TRBD2 matching 7 bases. The receptor was derived from a female donor with multiple sclerosis, enrolled in a pregnancy study. The specimen was peripheral blood, collected in the first trimester of pregnancy. DNA for the CDR3: TGTGCCAGCAGTTCACCGGGGGGCGGGGAGCTGTTTTTT. It is translated as CASSSPGGGELFF.